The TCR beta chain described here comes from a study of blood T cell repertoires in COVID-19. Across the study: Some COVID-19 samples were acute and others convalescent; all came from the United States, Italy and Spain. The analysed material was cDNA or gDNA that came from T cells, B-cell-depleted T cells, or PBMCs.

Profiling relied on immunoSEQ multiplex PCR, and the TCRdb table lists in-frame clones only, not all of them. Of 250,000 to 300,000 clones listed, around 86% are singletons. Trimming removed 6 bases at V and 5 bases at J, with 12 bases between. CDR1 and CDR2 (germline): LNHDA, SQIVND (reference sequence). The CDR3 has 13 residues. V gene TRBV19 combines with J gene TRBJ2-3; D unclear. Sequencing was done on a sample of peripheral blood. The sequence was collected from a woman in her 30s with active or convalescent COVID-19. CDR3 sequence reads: CASRAAPRDTQYF. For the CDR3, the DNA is TGTGCCAGTAGGGCGGCTCCGAGAGATACGCAGTATTTT.